The sequence of this T cell receptor (beta chain) was determined in a study of cytomegalovirus exposure and HLA in healthy donors. Study results and caveats: Altogether, 164 TCR beta chains were recorded as cytomegalovirus-associated. It was reported that the classifier diagnosed cytomegalovirus status with high specificity and sensitivity in both the original and validation cohorts.

This CDR3 region has 15 residues. Germline lookup yields CDR1 SGHRS and CDR2 YFSETQ. Trimming pared 0 bases from V and 5 bases from J, leaving 14 bases between. TCRdb's copy holds only in-frame clones and misses some; the assay was immunoSEQ multiplex PCR. In the table there are some 170,000 clones, 95% to 97% of which are singletons. Details on this clone: Antigen: not known.

The donors were members of the approximately 130-subject validation cohort (separate from the approximately 730-subject first cohort). Source material: PBMCs. The chain combines TRBV5-1 with TRBJ1-2; D gene uncertain. This TCR came from a woman aged 18-29 years in good health and CMV-seronegative. The CDR3 reads CASSLGHVDSYGYTF. As DNA, the CDR3 is TGCGCCAGCAGCTTGGGGCACGTTGATTCTTATGGCTACACCTTC.